The next 27 T cell receptor beta chains were all read from a single sample in a study of blood T cell repertoires in COVID-19. Assay used: immunoSEQ multiplex PCR; TCRdb lists only in-frame clones, some missing. Of approximately 350,000 clones detected, 87% appear once; the ten largest clones hold more than 5%. Sequencing was done on a sample of peripheral blood. Receptor source: a woman in her forties or fifties with COVID-19, enrolled during active disease.

This clone came up a few times. The rearrangement uses TRBV7-9 and TRBJ2-3; 7 nucleotides align to TRBD1. V lost 5 bases to trimming and J lost 0 bases; unmatched junction nucleotides: 11. The germline V gene has CDR1 SEHNR and CDR2 FQNEAQ (reference sequence). The length of the CDR3 is 17 residues. The CDR3 nucleotides are TGTGCCAGCAGCCGATCAACAGGGGCGGAGAGCACAGATACGCAGTATTTT. Its translation is CASSRSTGAESTDTQYF.

The rearrangement joins TRBV6-6 to TRBJ1-2, with a weak D call TRBD1 (5 bases). Trimming left V 2 bases short and J 3 bases short, with 7 bases between. CDR3 length: 13 residues. The germline V gene encodes CDR1 MNHNY and CDR2 SVGAGI (reference sequence). CDR3 in amino acids: CASSYGGDYGYTF. The CDR3 DNA sequence: TGTGCCAGCAGTTACGGAGGGGACTATGGCTACACCTTC.

J is TRBJ2-7 and V is TRBV19; D not resolved. CDR3 length equals 16 residues. V lost 4 bases and J 7 bases, leaving 23 bases between the germline ends. Per the germline V gene, CDR1 is LNHDA and CDR2 is SQIVND (reference sequence). The CDR3 loop reads CASSSGLDLIMWEQYF. DNA for the CDR3: TGTGCCAGTAGTAGTGGGCTTGATCTCATCATGTGGGAGCAGTACTTC.

The chain couples TRBV11-2 to TRBJ2-7, with TRBD1 matching 9 bases. Germline loops: CDR1 SGHAT, CDR2 FQNNGV. The CDR3 covers 14 residues. The V and J ends lost 3 bases and 4 bases, in that order; junction bases with no gene match: 4. CDR3 protein: CASSLLGQGYEQYF. For the CDR3, the DNA is TGTGCCAGCAGCTTGCTCGGACAGGGGTACGAGCAGTACTTC.

The rearrangement uses TRBV19 and TRBJ1-2, with D possibly TRBD1 on 6 matching bases. Germline-derived CDR1 and CDR2 are LNHDA and SQIVND (reference sequence). V was trimmed by 10 bases and J by 7 bases, leaving 13 bases between them. The CDR3 contains 11 residues. The CDR3 here is CATTDSTGYTF. In DNA, the CDR3 is TGTGCCACCACGGACAGCACTGGCTACACCTTC.

V gene TRBV11-3 combines with J gene TRBJ2-2; a possible D gene is TRBD2 (5 bases). Germline V lookup: CDR1 SGHNT, CDR2 YENEEA. The V end lost 5 bases, the J end lost 5 bases, and 15 bases lay between the germline ends. This CDR3 region has 15 residues. CDR3 sequence: CASSPTRGRTGELFF. CDR3 DNA sequence: TGTGCCAGCAGCCCAACCCGGGGTCGTACCGGGGAGCTGTTTTTT.

The chain uses TRBV7-8 and TRBJ1-1, with D possibly TRBD1 on 5 matching bases. V lost 2 bases and J 1 base, leaving 11 bases between the germline ends. The germline CDR1 and CDR2 sequences are SGHVS and FQNEAQ. The length of the CDR3 is 15 residues. CDR3 amino acids: CASSLRRGPNTEAFF. In nucleotides, the CDR3 is TGTGCCAGCAGCTTAAGAAGGGGCCCGAACACTGAAGCTTTCTTT.

The chain couples TRBV6-5 to TRBJ2-5; possible D gene TRBD2, 5 bases. The CDR3 consists of 14 residues. V lost 6 bases and J 0 bases, leaving 11 bases between the germline ends. The germline gives CDR1 MNHEY, CDR2 SVGAGI. Here the CDR3 DNA reads TGTGCCAGCAGGATGGGCGGGTACCAAGAGACCCAGTACTTC. Its translation: CASRMGGYQETQYF.

The chain combines TRBV6-5 with TRBJ1-3; the D gene is possibly TRBD1 (6 bases). The CDR3 totals 14 residues. CDR1 is MNHEY, CDR2 SVGAGI, per germline. Trimming pared 6 bases from V and 4 bases from J, leaving 13 bases between. CDR3 DNA sequence: TGTGCCAGCAGAGTTACAGGGTACGGAAACACCATATATTTT. This codes for CASRVTGYGNTIYF.

This rearrangement joins TRBV9 to TRBJ1-1; a possible D gene is TRBD1 (6 bases). Germline V CDR1 and CDR2: SGDLS, YYNGEE. This CDR3 is built from 14 residues. Trimming pared 4 bases from V and 1 base from J, leaving 11 bases between. The CDR3 DNA follows: TGTGCCAGCAGCCCGACAGGCGCGAACACTGAAGCTTTCTTT. Protein product: CASSPTGANTEAFF.

The V call is TRBV3-1 (or the pseudogene TRBV3-2), the J call TRBJ2-7, with 10 bases that match TRBD2. This CDR3 contains 16 residues. CDR1 is LGHDT, CDR2 YNNKEL, per germline (reference sequence). Germline trimming cut 0 bases from V and 4 bases from J; bases unmatched to any gene: 6. CDR3 DNA sequence: TGTGCCAGCAGCCAAGATCAGGTGACTAGCGGGTACGAGCAGTACTTC. Its translation: CASSQDQVTSGYEQYF.

This chain uses TRBV9 with TRBJ1-5; the D gene is possibly TRBD1 (6 bases). V was shortened by 3 bases and J by 3 bases, with 13 bases between the two germline ends. This CDR3 is built from 15 residues. Looked up from germline, CDR1 is SGDLS and CDR2 is YYNGEE. In DNA, the CDR3 is TGTGCCAGCAGCGCTACAGGGAGTCACAATCAGCCCCAGCATTTT. Amino acid sequence: CASSATGSHNQPQHF.

The chain combines TRBV4-1 with TRBJ2-7; TRBD1 might be the D (5 bases). CDR3 length: 16 residues. Germline loops: CDR1 MGHRA, CDR2 YSYEKL. Trimming stripped 4 bases from V and 2 bases from J, with 18 bases between. This CDR3 is CASSRGPNEETYEQYF. CDR3 in DNA: TGCGCCAGCAGCCGGGGCCCAAACGAGGAGACCTACGAGCAGTACTTC.

In DNA form, the CDR3 reads TGTGCCTGGGCCCGTGTAGCCAATCAGCCCCAGCATTTT. As protein: CAWARVANQPQHF. The J gene is TRBJ1-5, the V gene TRBV30; D unresolved. This CDR3 contains 13 residues. Germline V CDR1 and CDR2: GTSNPN, SVGIG (reference sequence). V lost 5 bases and J lost 3, with 11 bases in between.

This clone occurred once. V is TRBV27 and J is TRBJ1-3; 10 bases align to TRBD1. Germline values: CDR1 MNHEY, CDR2 SMNVEV (reference sequence). This CDR3 has 15 residues. V gave up 6 bases and J gave up 2 bases; unmatched junction bases: 4. The CDR3 is CASRRTGGTGNTIYF. As DNA, the CDR3 is TGTGCCAGCAGACGGACAGGGGGAACTGGAAACACCATATATTTT.

This clone was observed a handful of times. The genes are TRBV19 and TRBJ2-2; D is possibly TRBD1 (6 bases). The germline CDR1 and CDR2 sequences are LNHDA and SQIVND (reference sequence). The CDR3 is 18 residues long. Trimming stripped 0 bases from V and 4 bases from J, with 18 bases between. The CDR3 loop reads CASSIDPGRGKTTGELFF. CDR3 nucleotide sequence: TGTGCCAGTAGTATAGATCCCGGAAGGGGGAAGACCACCGGGGAGCTGTTTTTT.

The chain combines TRBV5-4 with TRBJ1-3; a possible D gene is TRBD1 (6 bases). Trimming removed 4 bases from V and 0 bases from J, with 20 bases in between. This CDR3 has 18 residues. Germline V lookup: CDR1 SGHNT, CDR2 YYREEE (reference sequence). CDR3 sequence: CASSPSLTGSASGNTIYF. For the CDR3, the DNA is TGTGCCAGCAGCCCCTCCCTCACAGGGTCGGCCTCTGGAAACACCATATATTTT.

The rearrangement joins TRBV7-8 to TRBJ2-7; D is ambiguous. This CDR3 has 14 residues. Looked up from germline, CDR1 is SGHVS and CDR2 is FQNEAQ. The V end lost 0 bases, the J end lost 0 bases, and 6 bases lay between the germline ends. CDR3 nucleotides: TGTGCCAGCAGCTTAGCCCGGAGCTCCTACGAGCAGTACTTC. It codes for CASSLARSSYEQYF.

This clone was recorded only once. The chain has TRBV18 and TRBJ1-4, with D unresolved. V was shortened by 3 bases and J by 8 bases, with 10 bases between the two germline ends. CDR3 length: 13 residues. Germline CDR1 reads KGHSH; CDR2 reads LQKENI. The CDR3 DNA reads TGTGCCAGCTCACCTGGATTCGGGGAAAAACTGTTTTTT. Encoded protein: CASSPGFGEKLFF.

The chain couples TRBV11-2 to TRBJ2-2; 8 bases agree with TRBD2. CDR1 and CDR2 (germline): SGHAT, FQNNGV. The CDR3 consists of 16 residues. Losses at the gene ends were 2 bases for V and 1 base for J; bases not matched to a gene: 3. The CDR3 here is CASSLLAGGNTGELFF. As DNA, the CDR3 is TGTGCCAGCAGCTTATTGGCGGGAGGGAACACCGGGGAGCTGTTTTTT.

The gene calls are TRBV6-1 and TRBJ1-2; TRBD1 might be the D (5 bases). The CDR3 spans 15 residues. Germline loops: CDR1 MNHNS, CDR2 SASEGT. V lost 2 bases and J lost 4, with 14 bases in between. The CDR3, as DNA: TGTGCCAGCAGTGAACTCCCAGGGCGAGCCTATGGCTACACCTTC. Amino acid sequence: CASSELPGRAYGYTF.

The genes are TRBV5-6 and TRBJ1-5, with D possibly being TRBD1 (5 bases). The CDR3 contains 14 residues. V was cut by 3 bases and J by 9 bases, with 16 bases left in between. Germline V gives CDR1 SGHDT, CDR2 YYEEEE. In DNA form, the CDR3 reads TGTGCCAGCAGCTACGGGACCCTGCGGGGGCCCCAGCATTTT. Protein: CASSYGTLRGPQHF.

CDR3 coding DNA: TGCGCCAGCAGCTTGGGACAGTCGGATGGCTACACCTTC. Amino acid sequence: CASSLGQSDGYTF. The chain combines TRBV5-1 with TRBJ1-2; TRBD1 is a possible D gene (5 bases). The CDR3 runs to 13 residues. CDR1 SGHRS and CDR2 YFSETQ come from the germline V gene. V lost 0 bases to trimming and J lost 6 bases, with 9 bases between them.

This chain's CDR3 is CASSEGDRSTYEQYF. The DNA for the CDR3 is TGTGCCAGCAGCGAAGGAGACAGGTCCACCTACGAGCAGTACTTC. The rearrangement uses TRBV7-2 and TRBJ2-7; tentative D call: TRBD1 (6 bases). Trimming shortened V by 5 bases and J by 2 bases, and 16 bases separated the two germline ends. Germline V CDR1 and CDR2: SGHTA, FQGNSA. This CDR3 has 15 amino acids.

The V call is TRBV11-3, the J call TRBJ2-1; 7 nucleotides match TRBD2. The germline CDR1 and CDR2 sequences are SGHNT and YENEEA. This CDR3 contains 14 residues. V gave up 5 bases and J gave up 8 bases; unmatched junction bases: 9. The CDR3 DNA sequence: TGTGCCAGCAGCCCTAGCGGAGCCTGGGATGAGCAGTTCTTC. As protein: CASSPSGAWDEQFF. The entire variable domain, with the rest obtained from reference TRBV11-3 and TRBJ2-1, is as follows: EAGVVQSPRYKIIEKKQPVAFWCNPISGHNTLYWYLQNLGQGPELLIRYENEEAVDDSQLPKDRFSAERLKGVDSTLKIQPAELGDSAVYLCASSPSGAWDEQFFGPGTRLTVL.

The CDR3, as DNA: TGTGCCAGCAGCTTGGTAGCAGGGGCTGAAGCTTTCTTT. It is translated as CASSLVAGAEAFF. This sequence joins TRBV5-4 and TRBJ1-1, with a weak D call TRBD1 (6 bases). The CDR3 runs to 13 residues. V lost 0 bases and J lost 6, with 9 bases in between. Germline assignment: CDR1 SGHNT and CDR2 YYREEE (reference sequence).

This clone was counted many times. The rearrangement uses TRBV10-2 and TRBJ2-7; TRBD2 agrees at 11 bases. J lost 5 bases, V lost 6 bases, and 3 bases had no gene match. This CDR3 is built from 13 residues. Germline assignment: CDR1 WSHSY and CDR2 SAAADI. The CDR3: CASSPSGRNEQYF. The CDR3 DNA follows: TGCGCCAGCAGCCCTAGCGGGAGGAACGAGCAGTACTTC.